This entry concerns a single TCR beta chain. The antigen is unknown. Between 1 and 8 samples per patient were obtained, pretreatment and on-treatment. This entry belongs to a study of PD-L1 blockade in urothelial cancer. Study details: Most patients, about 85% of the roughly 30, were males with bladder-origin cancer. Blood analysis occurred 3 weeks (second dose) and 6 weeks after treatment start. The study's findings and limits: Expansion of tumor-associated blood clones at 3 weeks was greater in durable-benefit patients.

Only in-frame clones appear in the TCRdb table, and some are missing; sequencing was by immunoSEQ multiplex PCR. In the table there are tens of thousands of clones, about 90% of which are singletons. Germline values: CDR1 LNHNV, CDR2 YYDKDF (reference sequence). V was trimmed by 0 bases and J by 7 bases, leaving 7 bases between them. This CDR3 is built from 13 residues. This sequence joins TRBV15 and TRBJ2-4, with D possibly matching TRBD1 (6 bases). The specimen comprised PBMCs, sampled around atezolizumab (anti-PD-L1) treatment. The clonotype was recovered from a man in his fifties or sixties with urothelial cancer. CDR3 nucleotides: TGTGCCACCAGCAGAGAAAGGGGGAACATTCAGTACTTC. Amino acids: CATSRERGNIQYF.